This TCR beta chain was sequenced in a study of post-analysis software for immune sequencing data. Each TCR beta cDNA library carried unique molecular identifiers. A population of 1 to 10 million T cells gave rise to about half a million cDNA molecules. TCRdb re-derived calls from the PCR reads in MiXCR, one entry per CDR3 protein. The table has some 700,000 distinct CDR3 sequences, approximately 60% seen once; the top ten hold about 11%. Study results and caveats: Samples prepared in the same batch strongly co-clustered by F measure. Controls had lower frequencies than patients of a handful of TRBV segments, which included TRBV5-6, TRBV5-1 and TRBV20-1.

In regard to this clonotype: The antigen is not known.

The V segment lost 5 bases and the J segment 5 bases; nucleotides outside the gene matches: 14. The CDR3 contains 16 residues. Per the germline V gene, CDR1 is SEHNR and CDR2 is FQNEAQ (reference sequence). Sequenced material: blood. The V gene is TRBV7-9, the J gene TRBJ2-5; TRBD2 aligns across 7 bases. The clonotype originates from a girl aged 2 to 10 with multiple sclerosis. CDR3 amino acids: CASSPNGGSVRETQYF. In nucleotides, the CDR3 is TGTGCCAGCAGCCCCAACGGGGGGTCCGTGAGGGAGACCCAGTACTTC. Complete variable domain (other parts from reference TRBV7-9 and TRBJ2-5): DTGVSQNPRHKITKRGQNVTFRCDPISEHNRLYWYRQTLGQGPEFLTYFQNEAQLEKSRLLSDRFSAERPKGSFSTLEIQRTEQGDSAMYLCASSPNGGSVRETQYFGPGTRLLVL.